This TCR beta chain was documented in a study of T cell responses to AZD1222 COVID-19 vaccine. Study-level findings and limits: Recipients of AZD1222 seropositive at baseline numbered only 5 or 6. Within unmutated variant regions lay the reported targets of nearly half of spike-specific TCRs. Spike-spanning, vaccine-associated CD4 TCRs were dominant at 160-218 and 743-854.

Worth noting for this clone: Its specificity is not known.

Clones were sequenced by immunoSEQ multiplex PCR, and TCRdb holds only the in-frame ones, with some missing. The table includes about 66,000 clones, roughly 90% detected once. Germline-derived CDR1 and CDR2 are MNHEY and SVGAGI. This CDR3 spans 16 amino acids. J was trimmed by 0 bases and V by 0 bases; bases with no gene match: 3. Source: peripheral blood, taken on day 0 of AZD1222 vaccination. The rearrangement uses TRBV6-5 and TRBJ1-2; 8 bases align to TRBD1. The clonotype comes from an adult in good health. The CDR3: CASSYSGTGANYGYTF. CDR3 coding DNA: TGTGCCAGCAGTTACTCCGGGACAGGCGCTAACTATGGCTACACCTTC.